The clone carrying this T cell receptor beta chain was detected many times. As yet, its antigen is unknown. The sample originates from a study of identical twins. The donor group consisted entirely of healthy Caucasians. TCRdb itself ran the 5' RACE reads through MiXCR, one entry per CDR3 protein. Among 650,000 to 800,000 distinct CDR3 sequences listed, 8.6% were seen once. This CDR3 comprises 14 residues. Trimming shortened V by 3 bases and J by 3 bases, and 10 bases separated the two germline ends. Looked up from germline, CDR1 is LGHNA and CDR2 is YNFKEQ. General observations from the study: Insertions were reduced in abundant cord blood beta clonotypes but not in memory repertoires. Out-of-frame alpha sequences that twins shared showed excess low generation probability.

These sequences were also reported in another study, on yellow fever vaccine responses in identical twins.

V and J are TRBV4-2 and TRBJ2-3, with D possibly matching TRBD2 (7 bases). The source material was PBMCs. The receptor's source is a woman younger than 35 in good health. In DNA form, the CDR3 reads TGTGCCAGCAGCCATCGGGGGGCAACAGATACGCAGTATTTT. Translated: CASSHRGATDTQYF.